One sample yielded the 21 T cell receptor beta chains listed below, sequenced in a study of kidney transplant recipient with SARS-CoV-2 infection. TCRdb used MiXCR to reprocess the reads, holding one entry per CDR3 protein. The sample has approximately 240,000 distinct CDR3 sequences, around 30% seen once. The sequenced sample was a blood sample, obtained at baseline and on roughly day 110 from a kidney transplant recipient. The receptors here all came from a male patient between 25 and 39 years old who had COVID-19 and was a kidney transplant recipient. Some of the T cells may derive from the graft donor.

This sequence joins TRBV3-1 and TRBJ2-1; D is perhaps TRBD1 or TRBD2 (5 bases each). Per germline, CDR1 LGHDT and CDR2 YNNKEL (reference sequence). The germline V and J ends were trimmed by 2 bases and 2 bases, with 19 bases remaining between them. This CDR3 is built from 18 residues. The CDR3 loop reads CASSQFPGRANPYNEQFF. CDR3 bases: TGTGCCAGCAGCCAATTCCCGGGGCGGGCCAATCCCTACAATGAGCAGTTCTTC.

This clonotype was seen only a few times. This sequence joins TRBV12-2 and TRBJ2-1; whether TRBD2, the table's D call, matches the DNA was not checked. TRBV12-2 is a pseudogene segment. The CDR3 has 15 amino acids. The CDR3 DNA reads as TGTGCAAGTCGCGAGCTAGCGGGGGCCTACAATGAGCAGTTCTTC. Its translation: CASRELAGAYNEQFF.

This clonotype was counted many times. CDR3 region: CASSPRVVVRKTYGYTF. Written as DNA, the CDR3 is TGTGCCAGCAGCCCCCGGGTGGTCGTTAGAAAGACCTATGGCTACACCTTC. The chain has TRBV16 and TRBJ1-2, with D unclear. V shed 4 bases and J shed 4 bases, with 22 bases lying between them. This CDR3 is built from 17 residues. Germline-derived CDR1 and CDR2 are KGHSY and FQNENV.

This clonotype was counted ten times or more. The V call is TRBV30, the J call TRBJ2-7; D remains ambiguous. There are 12 residues in the CDR3. Germline CDR1 and CDR2: GTSNPN and SVGIG (reference sequence). The germline V and J ends were trimmed by 4 bases and 3 bases, with 10 bases remaining between them. CDR3 in amino acids: CAWIARFYEQYF. CDR3 DNA sequence: TGTGCCTGGATCGCCCGATTCTACGAGCAGTACTTC.

As concerns this clonotype: Compared with germline, one end of the junction differs, possibly owing to a read error. This chain uses TRBV18 with TRBJ1-1, with D unclear. The germline gives CDR1 KGHSH, CDR2 LQKENI. The CDR3 length is 18 residues. The CDR3 DNA follows: TGTGCCAGCTCCCCGACCCGGGAATGGGCCTATGGTGACACTGAGGCTTTCTTT. Residues: CASSPTREWAYGDTEAFF.

There are many counts of this clonotype. The rearrangement uses TRBV19 and TRBJ1-5, with D unclear. V lost 3 bases to trimming and J lost 2 bases, with 8 bases between them. The CDR3 runs 14 residues. The germline V gene encodes CDR1 LNHDA and CDR2 SQIVND (reference sequence). This chain's CDR3 is CASSIAGRNQPQHF. The CDR3 nucleotides are TGTGCCAGTAGTATCGCGGGCCGCAATCAGCCCCAGCATTTT.

On this clonotype itself: With a much larger clone just one base away, this may be a read error. The rearrangement links TRBV3-1 to TRBJ1-2; D not certain. Germline values: CDR1 LGHDT, CDR2 YNNKEL (reference sequence). This CDR3 has 17 residues. In DNA, the CDR3 is TGTGCCAGCAGCGTTGGAACCACCCTTCGAAAGACCTATGGCTGCACCTTC. Its translation is CASSVGTTLRKTYGCTF.

On this clonotype itself: Given the absence of the conserved phenylalanine or tryptophan at the CDR3 end, a read error is likely. CDR3 nucleotide sequence: TGTGCCACTCGGACAGGGGACGTTTTTTGGGAGACCCAGTACCTC. It yields the protein CATRTGDVFWETQYL. This chain uses TRBV6-1 with TRBJ2-5; TRBD1 agrees at 9 bases. Germline CDR1 reads MNHNS; CDR2 reads SASEGT. The CDR3 sequence is 15 residues long. The V and J ends lost 10 bases and 5 bases, in that order; junction bases with no gene match: 14.

This clonotype was seen ten or more times. The V gene is TRBV5-4, the J gene TRBJ1-2; D not certain. Looked up from germline, CDR1 is SGHNT and CDR2 is YYREEE (reference sequence). Trimming cost V 7 bases and J 4 bases, with 23 bases left between them. The CDR3 has 16 residues. CDR3 loop: CASLRIVPGKTYGYTF. CDR3 DNA sequence: TGTGCCAGCCTACGTATCGTACCAGGAAAGACCTATGGCTACACCTTC.

A remark on this clonotype: One base away lies a much larger clone, so this may be a sequencing read error. This chain joins TRBV3-1 and TRBJ2-2; no firm D call. V dropped 5 bases and J dropped 9 bases, with 28 bases sitting between them. The CDR3 has 18 residues. Germline V lookup: CDR1 LGHDT, CDR2 YNNKEL (reference sequence). The CDR3 DNA sequence: TGTGCCAGCAGCAACTGTGGTCCCATTTCAGGCTTGACCAGGGAGCTGTTTTTT. Translating gives CASSNCGPISGLTRELFF.

About this clonotype: A clone one base away is much larger, so this may be a read error. This chain links TRBV7-9 with TRBJ1-2; 9 bases fit TRBD1. Germline V CDR1 and CDR2: SEHNR, FQNEAQ (reference sequence). The CDR3 sequence is 13 residues long. The DNA of the CDR3 is TGTGCCGGCAGCTTATCCGGGACAGGGTTCTACACCTTC. It specifies CAGSLSGTGFYTF.

This clonotype was found a few times. The CDR3 loop is CAWAPTQDRLAFADTQYF. CDR3 nucleotide sequence: TGTGCCTGGGCCCCCACCCAGGATAGACTAGCTTTCGCAGATACGCAGTATTTT. V usage is TRBV30 and J usage is TRBJ2-3; 7 bases match TRBD2. The CDR3 totals 18 residues. With V trimmed by 5 bases and J by 4 bases, 21 bases remained unmatched. Germline V gives CDR1 GTSNPN, CDR2 SVGIG (reference sequence).

V gene TRBV10-3 combines with J gene TRBJ2-3; the D gene is possibly TRBD2 (5 bases). Trimming took off 10 bases at V and 6 bases at J, with 17 bases between the two ends. The CDR3 covers 13 residues. The germline gives CDR1 ENHRY, CDR2 SYGVKD. The DNA of the CDR3 is TGTGCCACCCGGGAATCCCTGGCGGATACGCAGTATTTT. Residues: CATRESLADTQYF.

This clonotype has ten or more counts. The J gene is TRBJ1-1, the V gene TRBV20-1; D is ambiguous. The length of the CDR3 is 11 residues. Germline-derived CDR1 and CDR2 are DFQATT and SNEGSKA (reference sequence). Trimming took off 6 bases at V and 1 base at J, with 6 bases between the two ends. The CDR3 coding sequence is TGCAGTGCCCCGACGAACACTGAAGCTTTCTTT. Protein: CSAPTNTEAFF.

Comments on this clonotype: A much bigger clone sits one base away, suggesting this may be a read error. CDR3 residues: CASSRDQDSPLYF. The CDR3 coding sequence is TGTGCCAGCAGCCGAGATCAGGATTCACCCCTCTACTTT. The V gene is TRBV11-3, the J gene TRBJ1-6, with no clear D. The CDR3 has 13 residues. Germline V gives CDR1 SGHNT, CDR2 YENEEA.

This clonotype was detected only a few times. A read error may be the cause here, since a much bigger clone is one base away. The chain joins TRBV5-4 to TRBJ1-2; D call uncertain. Per germline, CDR1 SGHNT and CDR2 YYREEE (reference sequence). The CDR3 consists of 16 residues. V gave up 7 bases and J gave up 4 bases, with 23 bases separating them. The CDR3 coding sequence is TGTGCCAGCCTCTTTACCGTACCAGGAAAGACCTATGGCTACACCTTC. As protein: CASLFTVPGKTYGYTF. Full variable domain (rest looked up from reference TRBV5-4 and TRBJ1-2): ETGVTQSPTHLIKTRGQQVTLRCSSQSGHNTVSWYQQALGQGPQFIFQYYREEENGRGNFPPRFSGLQFPNYSSELNVNALELDDSALYLCASLFTVPGKTYGYTFGSGTRLTVV.

Note on this clonotype: Being one base from a much bigger clone, this may be a read error. The rearrangement joins TRBV7-9 to TRBJ1-2; the D is unclear. V was cut by 6 bases and J by 7 bases, with 15 bases left in between. This CDR3 has 13 residues. Germline V CDR1 and CDR2: SEHNR, FQNEAQ (reference sequence). Here the CDR3 reads CASRLDGRRGYTF. The CDR3 DNA reads as TGTGCCAGCAGACTAGACGGCCGCCGTGGCTACACCTTC. The whole variable domain, filled in from reference TRBV7-9 and TRBJ1-2, reads DTGVSQNPRHKITKRGQNVTFRCDPISEHNRLYWYRQTLGQGPEFLTYFQNEAQLEKSRLLSDRFSAERPKGSFSTLEIQRTEQGDSAMYLCASRLDGRRGYTFGSGTRLTVV.

This clonotype was seen a handful of times. J is TRBJ2-5 and V is TRBV5-1, with 8 bases aligning to TRBD1. This CDR3 contains 15 residues. Germline lookup yields CDR1 SGHRS and CDR2 YFSETQ. V was clipped by 2 bases and J by 5 bases; unmatched bases: 8. CDR3 region: CASSFRQGAEETQYF. The CDR3 coding sequence is TGCGCCAGCAGCTTTCGGCAGGGGGCGGAGGAGACCCAGTACTTC. Full variable domain (rest looked up from reference TRBV5-1 and TRBJ2-5): KAGVTQTPRYLIKTRGQQVTLSCSPISGHRSVSWYQQTPGQGLQFLFEYFSETQRNKGNFPGRFSGRQFSNSRSEMNVSTLELGDSALYLCASSFRQGAEETQYFGPGTRLLVL.

This clonotype showed up many times. V gene TRBV6-6 combines with J gene TRBJ1-4, with TRBD1 as a possible D gene (5 bases). CDR1 MNHNY and CDR2 SVGAGI come from the germline V gene (reference sequence). V was clipped by 2 bases and J by 7 bases, with 17 bases between them. CDR3 length equals 16 residues. CDR3: CASSYRRDGGSEKLFF. The CDR3 DNA reads as TGTGCCAGCAGTTACCGGAGGGACGGCGGAAGTGAAAAACTGTTTTTT.

This clonotype has ten or more counts. CDR3 sequence: CASSRDLRTGELFF. CDR3 sequence (DNA): TGTGCCAGCAGCAGGGACCTACGCACCGGGGAGCTGTTTTTT. This rearrangement joins TRBV6-2 or TRBV6-3 to TRBJ2-2, with D perhaps TRBD1 or TRBD2 (5 bases each). The CDR3 runs 14 residues. Trimming stripped 6 bases from V and 4 bases from J, with 12 bases between. Per germline, CDR1 MNHEY and CDR2 SVGEGT.

As for this clonotype: Given a much more abundant clone one base away, this may be a read error. The chain carries TRBV24-1 and TRBJ1-5; possibly TRBD1 for D (5 bases). The V end lost 4 bases, the J end lost 1 base, and 19 bases lay between the germline ends. Germline CDR1 reads KGHDR; CDR2 reads SFDVKD. This CDR3 has 18 residues. The chain's CDR3 is CATSEAGEALSSNQPQHF. As DNA, the CDR3 is TGTGCCACCAGTGAAGCGGGGGAGGCCCTGTCAAGCAATCAGCCCCAGCATTTT.